This T cell receptor (beta chain) was captured in a study of cytomegalovirus exposure and HLA in healthy donors. Germline CDR1 SNHLY, CDR2 FYNNEI. The V gene lost 8 bases and the J gene lost 0 bases, with 14 bases spanning the gap. CDR3 length: 15 amino acids. The study's findings and limits: The number of N-insertions in an Asian-associated ancestry cluster was reportedly below the approximately 600-donor mean in a later analysis. In the analysis, some V segments, TRBV6-2 and TRBV6-3 included, were excluded as indistinguishable. In an earlier analysis, in 620 or so donors, most V segments appeared productive either ~87% or ~30% of the time.

Points on this clone: What it recognizes is unknown.

The study ran its PCR with 60 Vbeta and 13 Jbeta primers. The table came from immunoSEQ multiplex PCR; TCRdb's copy has only in-frame clones and leaves some out. There are 200,000 or so clones in the sample; 70% to 85% occur only once, and 0.2% to 0.25% lies in the top ten. Material: PBMCs. The receptor was derived from a girl aged 2-10 years in good health and CMV-seronegative. The chain is built from TRBV2 and TRBJ1-5; perhaps TRBD1 as D (5 bases). In nucleotides, the CDR3 is TGTGCCAGCCGGCAGGAGGGGAATAGCAATCAGCCCCAGCATTTT. This gives the protein CASRQEGNSNQPQHF.